The 18 T cell receptor beta chains presented below share a single source sample, sequenced in a study of blood T cell repertoires in COVID-19. Assay used: immunoSEQ multiplex PCR; TCRdb lists only in-frame clones, some missing. The data contain around 260,000 clones, 90% to 95% of them singletons. The sequenced sample consisted of peripheral blood. Source of these receptors: a woman in her thirties with COVID-19, enrolled during active disease.

This chain uses TRBV5-4 with TRBJ2-3, with no clear D. The V gene's germline CDR1 is SGHNT and CDR2 YYREEE (reference sequence). V was trimmed by 0 bases and J by 1 base, leaving 12 bases between them. The CDR3 runs to 16 residues. DNA for the CDR3: TGTGCCAGCAGCTTGGAAGTGCGTCGGGGCACAGATACGCAGTATTTT. It is translated as CASSLEVRRGTDTQYF.

The CDR3 here is CASSISGGRGTDTQYF. In DNA, the CDR3 is TGTGCCAGTAGTATCTCTGGGGGCAGGGGCACAGATACGCAGTATTTT. The V gene is TRBV19, the J gene TRBJ2-3, with a tentative D call TRBD1 (6 bases). The V gene's germline CDR1 is LNHDA and CDR2 SQIVND (reference sequence). V lost 3 bases to trimming and J lost 1 base, with 14 bases between them. This CDR3 region has 16 residues.

The J gene is TRBJ2-5, the V gene TRBV18, with TRBD1 matching 9 bases. Germline values: CDR1 KGHSH, CDR2 LQKENI. CDR3 length equals 13 residues. Trimming at V came to 4 bases and at J to 4 bases, leaving 1 base not matched to a gene. The CDR3 here is CASSRQGGETQYF. The CDR3 DNA reads as TGTGCCAGCTCACGACAGGGGGGAGAGACCCAGTACTTC.

The gene calls are TRBV4-2 and TRBJ1-2, with D maybe TRBD1 (5 bases). Trimming removed 4 bases from V and 6 bases from J, with 18 bases in between. Germline V gene sequence: CDR1 LGHNA, CDR2 YNFKEQ. CDR3 size: 15 residues. CDR3 nucleotide sequence: TGTGCCAGCAGCCGACTGCCTGGGGGGTACAATGGCTACACCTTC. Encoded protein: CASSRLPGGYNGYTF.

The chain has TRBV19 and TRBJ2-5, with D possibly TRBD2 on 5 matching bases. With 1 base removed from V and 9 bases from J, the gap between germline ends came to 12 bases. CDR1 LNHDA and CDR2 SQIVND come from the germline V gene (reference sequence). This CDR3 region has 13 residues. This CDR3 is CASSIGGGSAQYF. The CDR3 nucleotides read TGTGCCAGTAGTATAGGAGGCGGGTCGGCCCAGTACTTC.

The V gene is TRBV6-5, the J gene TRBJ2-1; TRBD2 might be the D (6 bases). Germline V gene data show CDR1 as MNHEY and CDR2 as SVGAGI. The CDR3 runs to 13 residues. V was pared by 6 bases and J by 4 bases, with 10 bases between. CDR3 region: CASRSGLYNEQFF. The CDR3, as DNA: TGTGCCAGCAGGTCGGGACTTTACAATGAGCAGTTCTTC.

This rearrangement joins TRBV5-4 to TRBJ1-2, with 7 bases aligning to TRBD1. The CDR3 runs to 16 residues. V lost 3 bases to trimming and J lost 2 bases; unmatched junction nucleotides: 10. Per the germline V gene, CDR1 is SGHNT and CDR2 is YYREEE (reference sequence). CDR3 DNA: TGTGCCAGCAGCTGGGCCCCGGGACAGCGAAACTATGGCTACACCTTC. The encoded protein is CASSWAPGQRNYGYTF.

This clone was recorded only once. The rearrangement uses TRBV11-2 and TRBJ1-5; no clear D gene. Germline loops: CDR1 SGHAT, CDR2 FQNNGV. The CDR3 runs to 15 residues. V lost 1 base, J lost 5 bases, and 12 bases lay in between. The CDR3 nucleotides are TGTGCCAGCAGCTTAGGATACAACCCCTATCAGCCCCAGCATTTT. Protein sequence: CASSLGYNPYQPQHF.

The V gene is TRBV11-2, the J gene TRBJ1-1; 11 bases agree with TRBD1. Germline trimming cut 4 bases from V and 3 bases from J; bases unmatched to any gene: 4. From germline, CDR1 is SGHAT and CDR2 FQNNGV. This CDR3 comprises 15 residues. The CDR3 sequence: CASSWTGGRYTEAFF. The CDR3 DNA follows: TGTGCCAGCAGCTGGACAGGGGGCAGGTACACTGAAGCTTTCTTT.

This chain connects TRBV28 to TRBJ1-2, with 9 positions matching TRBD1. In germline, CDR1 is MDHEN, CDR2 SYDVKM. V gave up 8 bases and J gave up 5 bases; unmatched junction bases: 12. This CDR3 is 15 amino acids long. The CDR3 loop reads CASQKTGGDLYGYTF. The CDR3 DNA reads as TGTGCCAGCCAGAAGACAGGGGGGGACCTTTATGGCTACACCTTC.

This chain joins TRBV19 and TRBJ2-1; TRBD1 agrees at 9 bases. The CDR3 sequence is 14 residues long. J was trimmed by 8 bases and V by 6 bases; bases with no gene match: 8. Germline V CDR1 and CDR2: LNHDA, SQIVND (reference sequence). The chain's CDR3 is CASRPGQGEDEQFF. CDR3 coding DNA: TGTGCCAGTAGACCGGGACAGGGAGAGGATGAGCAGTTCTTC.

V usage is TRBV5-1 and J usage is TRBJ2-7, with 7 positions matching TRBD2. J lost 3 bases, V lost 3 bases, and 6 bases had no gene match. The CDR3 extends over 14 amino acids. Germline lookup yields CDR1 SGHRS and CDR2 YFSETQ. CDR3 DNA sequence: TGCGCCAGCAGCTCCATTGCGGGAGACTACGAGCAGTACTTC. Amino acid sequence: CASSSIAGDYEQYF.

The chain has TRBV10-3 and TRBJ1-5; D perhaps matches TRBD1 (5 bases). CDR1 is ENHRY, CDR2 SYGVKD, per germline. V was pared by 3 bases and J by 3 bases, with 12 bases between. The CDR3 has 15 residues. The CDR3 spells CAISEGPRVNQPQHF. DNA of the CDR3: TGTGCCATCAGTGAAGGGCCCAGGGTCAATCAGCCCCAGCATTTT.

The J gene is TRBJ1-1, the V gene TRBV6-5, with TRBD1 identical over 7 bases. Germline V gene sequence: CDR1 MNHEY, CDR2 SVGAGI. This CDR3 contains 14 residues. Trimming cost V 6 bases and J 0 bases; bases outside gene matches: 4. This chain's CDR3 is CASRQGQLNTEAFF. CDR3 bases: TGTGCCAGCAGGCAGGGACAGCTGAACACTGAAGCTTTCTTT.

This clone was picked up one time. The rearrangement uses TRBV14 and TRBJ1-4; 9 nucleotides align to TRBD1. Germline assignment: CDR1 SGHDN and CDR2 FVKESK. Trimming cost V 5 bases and J 7 bases; bases outside gene matches: 11. This CDR3 contains 16 residues. The CDR3 sequence is CASSLGQGGGGEKLFF. CDR3 bases: TGTGCCAGCAGCTTGGGACAGGGTGGAGGCGGTGAAAAACTGTTTTTT.

The V and J genes are TRBV5-4 and TRBJ1-2; TRBD1 might be the D (6 bases). V was trimmed by 4 bases and J by 2 bases, leaving 15 bases between them. This CDR3 region has 15 residues. Germline CDR1 and CDR2: SGHNT and YYREEE (reference sequence). The CDR3 reads CASSAPRTANYGYTF. The DNA for the CDR3 is TGTGCCAGCAGCGCGCCACGGACAGCCAACTATGGCTACACCTTC.

The sample holds one count of this clone. The chain employs TRBV28 and TRBJ1-5; D is undetermined. This CDR3 region has 15 residues. Trimming took 7 bases from V and 1 from J, leaving 14 bases between them. The V gene's germline CDR1 is MDHEN and CDR2 SYDVKM. This CDR3 is CASTLWAPSNQPQHF. The CDR3 DNA follows: TGTGCCAGCACCCTATGGGCACCAAGCAATCAGCCCCAGCATTTT.

This rearrangement joins TRBV7-8 to TRBJ1-3; a possible D gene is TRBD1 (6 bases). The germline V and J ends were trimmed by 4 bases and 1 base, with 14 bases remaining between them. The CDR3 has 16 residues. Germline V gene lookup returns CDR1 SGHVS and CDR2 FQNEAQ. The CDR3 here is CASSSYRVGSGNTIYF. CDR3 nucleotide sequence: TGTGCCAGCAGCTCATACAGGGTCGGGTCTGGAAACACCATATATTTT.